The 28 T cell receptor beta chains reported below all come from one sample, sequenced in a study of blood T cells in healthy people across ages. A second 7 to 11 cycle PCR used barcoded and J-beta primers. TCRdb reprocessed the 5' RACE reads via MiXCR and lists one record per CDR3 protein. The top ten hold over 2% of the sample, which has about 1.8 million distinct CDR3 sequences, around 48% seen once. The sequencing input was blood. The receptor set was obtained from a woman aged 40-49 years in good health.

The V gene is TRBV4-2, the J gene TRBJ2-5; 11 nucleotides agree with TRBD1. Germline-derived CDR1 and CDR2 are LGHNA and YNFKEQ. The V segment lost 2 bases and the J segment 2 bases; nucleotides outside the gene matches: 4. The CDR3 consists of 16 residues. The CDR3, as DNA: TGTGCCAGCAGCCAACATTGGGACAGGGGGCAAGAGACCCAGTACTTC. Residues: CASSQHWDRGQETQYF.

The chain joins TRBV20-1 to TRBJ1-5; D is possibly TRBD1 (5 bases). CDR1 is DFQATT and CDR2 is SNEGSKA in the germline V gene (reference sequence). CDR3 length: 18 residues. Trimming pared 2 bases from V and 1 base from J, leaving 21 bases between. CDR3 residues: CSARKAAQASGSNQPQHF. In nucleotides, the CDR3 is TGCAGTGCTAGAAAGGCGGCTCAAGCGTCAGGGAGCAATCAGCCCCAGCATTTT.

This sequence joins TRBV6-5 and TRBJ1-4; D unresolved. CDR1 MNHEY and CDR2 SVGAGI come from the germline V gene. The V and J ends lost 2 bases and 8 bases respectively, with 15 bases between them. There are 15 residues in the CDR3. The CDR3: CASSYTLEWHEKLFF. CDR3 coding DNA: TGTGCCAGCAGTTACACCCTCGAGTGGCACGAAAAACTGTTTTTT.

This clonotype has a handful of counts. The V and J genes are TRBV2 and TRBJ2-7, with TRBD1 matching 8 bases. The V segment lost 6 bases and the J segment 0 bases; nucleotides outside the gene matches: 4. Germline V gene lookup returns CDR1 SNHLY and CDR2 FYNNEI. This CDR3 is 14 amino acids long. CDR3 DNA sequence: TGTGCCAGCAGAGCCAGGGGGCTCTCCTACGAGCAGTACTTC. This gives the protein CASRARGLSYEQYF. Full variable domain (outside the CDR3, taken from reference TRBV2 and TRBJ2-7): EPEVTQTPSHQVTQMGQEVILRCVPISNHLYFYWYRQILGQKVEFLVSFYNNEISEKSEIFDDQFSVERPDGSNFTLKIRSTKLEDSAMYFCASRARGLSYEQYFGPGTRLTVT.

This clonotype was seen ten or more times. This chain uses TRBV28 with TRBJ2-4; possible D gene TRBD2, 6 bases. The V end was cut by 2 bases, the J end by 0 bases, with 8 bases between. This CDR3 is 15 amino acids long. Germline CDR1 reads MDHEN; CDR2 reads SYDVKM. CDR3 sequence reads: CASSLGGVAKNIQYF. The DNA of the CDR3 is TGTGCCAGCAGTTTAGGCGGGGTAGCCAAAAACATTCAGTACTTC.

This chain joins TRBV5-1 and TRBJ2-4, with D possibly TRBD1 on 5 matching bases. The DNA matches TRBJ2-7 better at its end, which makes the J call doubtful. This CDR3 has 15 residues. CDR1 and CDR2 from the germline V gene are SGHRS and YFSETQ. The CDR3 loop reads CASSLQTDSPYEQYF. CDR3 nucleotides: TGCGCCAGCAGCCTACAGACCGACAGTCCCTACGAGCAGTACTTC.

The chain combines TRBV6-1 with TRBJ2-1, with 12 bases matching TRBD2. V dropped 9 bases and J dropped 6; count of bases not matched to a gene: 3. Germline CDR1 MNHNS, CDR2 SASEGT. CDR3 size: 13 residues. This CDR3 is CASGLAGLNEQFF. DNA of the CDR3: TGTGCCAGTGGACTAGCGGGGCTCAATGAGCAGTTCTTC.

This clonotype has just a few counts. V is TRBV11-2 and J is TRBJ2-1, with 7 bases identical to TRBD1. CDR3 length: 16 amino acids. The ends lost 5 bases at V and 2 bases at J; junction bases unmatched: 9. Germline V gives CDR1 SGHAT, CDR2 FQNNGV. CDR3 DNA: TGTGCCAGCAGCCCGAGTCGGACAGGCACCTACAATGAGCAGTTCTTC. It codes for CASSPSRTGTYNEQFF.

This clonotype came up a few times. V is TRBV29-1 and J is TRBJ2-5; no reliable D call. V was clipped by 1 base and J by 2 bases, with 8 bases between them. This CDR3 has 13 residues. Germline V gives CDR1 SQVTM, CDR2 ANQGSEA. The CDR3 loop is CSVEGQIQETQYF. DNA of the CDR3: TGCAGCGTTGAAGGCCAGATACAAGAGACCCAGTACTTC. Based on the CDR3 plus reference TRBV29-1 and TRBJ2-5, the full variable domain is SAVISQKPSRDICQRGTSLTIQCQVDSQVTMMFWYRQQPGQSLTLIATANQGSEATYESGFVIDKFPISRPNLTFSTLTVSNMSPEDSSIYLCSVEGQIQETQYFGPGTRLLVL.

V usage is TRBV29-1 and J usage is TRBJ2-5, with D perhaps matching TRBD2 (6 bases). The V and J ends lost 5 bases and 4 bases respectively, with 11 bases between them. The CDR3 contains 12 residues. Germline loops: CDR1 SQVTM, CDR2 ANQGSEA. The CDR3 DNA reads as TGCAGCGTTTGGGTGGGGGGAGAGACCCAGTACTTC. Its protein product is CSVWVGGETQYF.

V usage is TRBV20-1 and J usage is TRBJ2-5; 7 nucleotides line up with TRBD1. CDR1 is DFQATT, CDR2 SNEGSKA, per germline (reference sequence). The CDR3 contains 15 residues. V trimming: 5 bases; J trimming: 4 bases; junction bases outside the gene matches: 13. CDR3 sequence reads: CSAPRADRDRETQYF. CDR3 coding DNA: TGCAGTGCTCCACGGGCAGACAGGGACAGAGAGACCCAGTACTTC.

The chain has TRBV18 and TRBJ2-1, with 8 positions matching TRBD1. The J call is in doubt because the DNA end fits TRBJ2-7 better. Looked up from germline, CDR1 is KGHSH and CDR2 is LQKENI. This CDR3 spans 13 amino acids. The CDR3 DNA follows: TGTGCCAGCTCAGCCGATCAGGGGGCCGAGCAGTACTTC. It specifies CASSADQGAEQYF.

This clonotype was seen a few times. The V and J genes are TRBV4-2 and TRBJ2-7; weak D call: TRBD2 (6 bases). CDR1 and CDR2 from the germline V gene are LGHNA and YNFKEQ. This CDR3 has 14 amino acids. Trimming removed 4 bases at V and 2 bases at J, with 12 bases between. The CDR3 is CASSRGGDAYEQYF. Here the CDR3 DNA reads TGTGCCAGCAGCCGGGGCGGGGATGCCTACGAGCAGTACTTC.

The CDR3 sequence: CASSTTGAGTEAFF. The CDR3 DNA reads as TGTGCCAGCAGCACCACAGGTGCGGGGACTGAAGCTTTCTTT. V usage is TRBV7-2 and J usage is TRBJ1-1; possible D gene TRBD1, 5 bases. Per germline, CDR1 SGHTA and CDR2 FQGNSA. The V and J ends lost 5 bases and 5 bases respectively, with 15 bases between them. The CDR3 has 14 amino acids.

V usage is TRBV7-2 and J usage is TRBJ1-2, with D possibly matching TRBD1 (5 bases). In germline, CDR1 is SGHTA, CDR2 FQGNSA. CDR3 length: 17 amino acids. The germline V and J ends were trimmed by 8 bases and 5 bases, with 27 bases remaining between them. CDR3 in DNA: TGTGCCAGCGCCTCCTCGGTCGGGGACGCGGGCGCGTATGGCTACACCTTC. Its protein is CASASSVGDAGAYGYTF.

There are a few counts of this clonotype. The J gene is TRBJ2-7, the V gene TRBV7-2; 8 positions agree with TRBD1. The CDR3 loop spans 15 amino acids. CDR1 and CDR2 (germline): SGHTA, FQGNSA. The junction had 9 bases not matched to a gene; V was cut back by 5 bases and J by 3 bases. In DNA, the CDR3 is TGTGCCAGCAGCATTGATCCAGGACAGGGCTACGAGCAGTACTTC. It is translated as CASSIDPGQGYEQYF. Full variable domain (outside the CDR3, taken from reference TRBV7-2 and TRBJ2-7): GAGVSQSPSNKVTEKGKDVELRCDPISGHTALYWYRQSLGQGLEFLIYFQGNSAPDKSGLPSDRFSAERTGGSVSTLTIQRTQQEDSAVYLCASSIDPGQGYEQYFGPGTRLTVT.

This clonotype was observed a few times. The V and J genes are TRBV7-2 and TRBJ2-3, with no clear D. Trimming took 3 bases from V and 2 from J, leaving 9 bases between them. CDR3 length: 14 residues. Germline CDR1 is SGHTA and CDR2 is FQGNSA. CDR3: CASSFTAITDTQYF. DNA of the CDR3: TGTGCCAGCAGCTTTACAGCGATCACAGATACGCAGTATTTT.

The chain has TRBV7-2 and TRBJ2-1, with D perhaps TRBD1 or TRBD2 (5 bases each). V lost 5 bases and J lost 2, with 13 bases in between. Germline V gives CDR1 SGHTA, CDR2 FQGNSA. The CDR3 extends over 15 amino acids. CDR3 region: CASSPLGDAYNEQFF. The DNA for the CDR3 is TGTGCCAGCAGCCCACTGGGGGACGCCTACAATGAGCAGTTCTTC.

This chain uses TRBV15 with TRBJ2-3; D may correspond to TRBD1 or TRBD2 (5 bases each). This CDR3 spans 14 amino acids. Per the germline V gene, CDR1 is LNHNV and CDR2 is YYDKDF (reference sequence). Trimming took 8 bases from V and 3 from J, leaving 15 bases between them. In nucleotides, the CDR3 is TGTGCCACCGGGGTGGGGGTTGAGACAGATACGCAGTATTTT. Protein product: CATGVGVETDTQYF.

This clonotype was detected only once. The V call is TRBV6-5, the J call TRBJ2-1, with a tentative D call TRBD1 (6 bases). The CDR3 contains 16 residues. The V gene's germline CDR1 is MNHEY and CDR2 SVGAGI. The V end was cut by 6 bases, the J end by 0 bases, with 15 bases between. The CDR3 nucleotides read TGTGCCAGCAGCCAGCAGGGGCTCCGCTCCTACAATGAGCAGTTCTTC. Translation: CASSQQGLRSYNEQFF.

This sequence joins TRBV6-5 and TRBJ2-3, with a weak D call TRBD1 (5 bases). V was trimmed by 5 bases and J by 5 bases, leaving 11 bases between them. Per germline, CDR1 MNHEY and CDR2 SVGAGI. CDR3 length: 13 residues. CDR3 sequence: CASSDSGRDTQYF. The CDR3 coding sequence is TGTGCCAGCAGTGACAGTGGCCGAGATACGCAGTATTTT.

As regards this clonotype: Germline is not matched at one junction end, which may reflect a read error. This chain links TRBV7-9 with TRBJ2-7; perhaps D is TRBD1 or TRBD2 (6 bases each). CDR1 and CDR2 (germline): SEHNR, FQNEAQ (reference sequence). The CDR3 runs 15 residues. CDR3 DNA: TGTGCCTGCAGCTTAGGTCCGGGGGCTGACTACGAGCAGTACTTC. Amino acid sequence: CACSLGPGADYEQYF.

The chain's CDR3 is CASSLGPLATDTQYF. CDR3 sequence (DNA): TGTGCCAGCAGCTTAGGCCCGTTAGCTACAGATACGCAGTATTTT. The chain couples TRBV13 to TRBJ2-3; no definite D call. Trimming took 0 bases from V and 3 from J, leaving 10 bases between them. Germline CDR1 reads PRHDT; CDR2 reads FYEKMQ (reference sequence). The CDR3 consists of 15 residues.

J is TRBJ2-4 and V is TRBV7-2; 8 bases agree with TRBD1. Germline values: CDR1 SGHTA, CDR2 FQGNSA. The ends lost 5 bases at V and 0 bases at J; junction bases unmatched: 12. The CDR3 consists of 18 residues. The CDR3 region has the DNA TGTGCCAGCAGCCCGGAGCCCAACAGGGGGACAGCCAAAAACATTCAGTACTTC. Amino acid sequence: CASSPEPNRGTAKNIQYF. The entire variable domain, with the rest obtained from reference TRBV7-2 and TRBJ2-4, is as follows: GAGVSQSPSNKVTEKGKDVELRCDPISGHTALYWYRQSLGQGLEFLIYFQGNSAPDKSGLPSDRFSAERTGGSVSTLTIQRTQQEDSAVYLCASSPEPNRGTAKNIQYFGAGTRLSVL.

This clonotype was seen a few times. This chain joins TRBV27 and TRBJ2-7; 7 bases fit TRBD1. CDR1 is MNHEY, CDR2 SMNVEV, per germline (reference sequence). V shed 5 bases and J 11 bases; nucleotides not matched to a gene: 9. The length of the CDR3 is 12 residues. Written as DNA, the CDR3 is TGTGCCAGCAGTCCCCGACAGGGAGAAAAGTACTTC. Protein sequence: CASSPRQGEKYF.

The rearrangement links TRBV28 to TRBJ2-1; TRBD1 agrees at 7 bases. V lost 2 bases to trimming and J lost 3 bases; unmatched junction nucleotides: 4. The V gene's germline CDR1 is MDHEN and CDR2 SYDVKM. The CDR3 consists of 15 residues. CDR3 amino acids: CASSLGQEIYNEQFF. The DNA of the CDR3 is TGTGCCAGCAGTTTAGGACAGGAGATCTACAATGAGCAGTTCTTC.

The V and J genes are TRBV4-3 and TRBJ2-3; the D is unclear. Germline CDR1 LGHNA, CDR2 YSLEER. V dropped 0 bases and J dropped 5 bases, with 6 bases sitting between them. This CDR3 spans 13 amino acids. CDR3 sequence: CASSQDQEDTQYF. The CDR3 DNA reads as TGCGCCAGCAGCCAAGATCAGGAAGATACGCAGTATTTT.

V gene TRBV12-3 or TRBV12-4 combines with J gene TRBJ1-2; D uncertain. The CDR3 extends over 13 amino acids. The ends were cut back, 7 bases at V and 0 bases at J, with 9 bases in the middle. The CDR3 bases are TGTGCCAGCATGGGAAAAGCTAACTATGGCTACACCTTC. Encoded protein: CASMGKANYGYTF.